One sample yielded the 13 T cell receptor beta chains listed below, sequenced in a study of T cells in Graves' hyperthyroidism and ophthalmopathy. RNA transcripts gave rise to amplified TCR beta CDR3 regions. First-round RT-PCR of the TCR CDR3 relied on the HTBI primer set. Via MiXCR, TCRdb re-called the multiplex PCR reads, giving one row per CDR3 protein. The data show about 290,000 distinct CDR3 sequences, roughly 18% seen once. Sequencing input: blood. The receptors here all came from a man in his forties or fifties with Graves' ophthalmopathy.

The chain has TRBV19 and TRBJ1-1; D is possibly TRBD1 (6 bases). V lost 3 bases, J lost 4 bases, and 9 bases lay in between. The CDR3 loop spans 13 amino acids. Germline CDR1 and CDR2: LNHDA and SQIVND (reference sequence). This CDR3 reads CASSIGTPTEAFF. The DNA for the CDR3 is TGTGCCAGTAGTATTGGGACACCCACTGAAGCTTTCTTT.

J is TRBJ1-2 and V is TRBV29-1; TRBD1 matches at 8 bases. The germline V gene has CDR1 SQVTM and CDR2 ANQGSEA. This CDR3 contains 11 residues. V was clipped by 7 bases and J by 5 bases; unmatched bases: 3. This CDR3 reads CSARQGYGYTF. In DNA, the CDR3 is TGCAGCGCCCGACAGGGGTATGGCTACACCTTC.

This chain links TRBV28 with TRBJ2-7; maybe TRBD2 (6 bases). The V gene's germline CDR1 is MDHEN and CDR2 SYDVKM. The CDR3 consists of 16 residues. Trimming took 7 bases from V and 1 from J, leaving 20 bases between them. This CDR3 is CASTPWEVLRSYEQYF. CDR3 bases: TGTGCCAGCACCCCTTGGGAGGTTCTGAGGTCCTACGAGCAGTACTTC.

A remark on this clonotype: It may be a read error: a sequence one base away is much more abundant. The rearrangement links TRBV3-1 to TRBJ2-3; D possibly matches TRBD1 or TRBD2 (5 bases each). CDR3 size: 15 residues. Germline-derived CDR1 and CDR2 are LGHDT and YNNKEL (reference sequence). Trimming stripped 4 bases from V and 2 bases from J, with 13 bases between. The CDR3 sequence: CASSPGASSTDTQYF. The CDR3 DNA sequence: TGTGCCAGCAGCCCCGGGGCATCATCCACAGATACGCAGTATTTT.

This clonotype came up many times. The J gene is TRBJ1-1, the V gene TRBV6-9; a weak D match, TRBD1 (5 bases). Trimming took off 5 bases at V and 3 bases at J, with 13 bases between the two ends. From germline, CDR1 is MNHGY and CDR2 SVAAGI. The CDR3 extends over 14 amino acids. In DNA, the CDR3 is TGTGCCAGCAGTCCAAGACGGGGGGACACTGAAGCTTTCTTT. Translating it yields CASSPRRGDTEAFF.

The rearrangement joins TRBV18 to TRBJ2-4, with D perhaps matching TRBD2 (6 bases). Germline V CDR1 and CDR2: KGHSH, LQKENI. There are 13 residues in the CDR3. V shed 5 bases and J shed 11 bases, with 16 bases lying between them. CDR3 sequence (DNA): TGTGCCAGCTCAAATAACGCGGGAAGGGTTCAGTACTTC. Protein: CASSNNAGRVQYF.

This clonotype was observed a few times. The chain has TRBV12-3 or TRBV12-4 and TRBJ2-2; no clear D. V gave up 5 bases and J gave up 8 bases, with 9 bases separating them. The CDR3 spans 12 residues. CDR3 sequence (DNA): TGTGCCAGCAGTGCCCTCCTTGGGGAGCTGTTTTTT. Translated, it gives CASSALLGELFF.

This clonotype was observed a few times. J is TRBJ2-7 and V is TRBV9; TRBD1 agrees at 9 bases. The germline CDR1 and CDR2 sequences are SGDLS and YYNGEE. There are 15 residues in the CDR3. J was trimmed by 4 bases and V by 0 bases; bases with no gene match: 5. The CDR3: CASSVGDGTGYEQYF. CDR3 DNA: TGTGCCAGCAGCGTAGGGGATGGGACAGGGTACGAGCAGTACTTC. The full variable domain, its missing parts supplied by reference TRBV9 and TRBJ2-7, is DSGVTQTPKHLITATGQRVTLRCSPRSGDLSVYWYQQSLDQGLQFLIQYYNGEERAKGNILERFSAQQFPDLHSELNLSSLELGDSALYFCASSVGDGTGYEQYFGPGTRLTVT.

This clonotype was seen more than once but under ten times. In nucleotides, the CDR3 is TGTGCCAGCAAGGGTCCGGGGGCCTCGCCCTTCGAGCCCCAGCATTTT. It translates to CASKGPGASPFEPQHF. The rearrangement links TRBV6-1 to TRBJ1-5; possibly TRBD1 for D (6 bases). Trimming cost V 7 bases and J 8 bases, with 24 bases left between them. There are 16 residues in the CDR3. Germline assignment: CDR1 MNHNS and CDR2 SASEGT.

V gene TRBV24-1 combines with J gene TRBJ2-7, with 12 bases identical to TRBD2. The CDR3 is 15 residues long. J was trimmed by 4 bases and V by 3 bases; bases with no gene match: 3. CDR1 and CDR2 (germline): KGHDR, SFDVKD. This CDR3 reads CATSDPGTSGYEQYF. The CDR3 DNA follows: TGTGCCACCAGTGATCCCGGGACTAGCGGGTACGAGCAGTACTTC.

This clonotype was recorded many times. The V call is TRBV20-1, the J call TRBJ1-1; tentatively, D is TRBD1 (6 bases). This CDR3 has 11 amino acids. Germline V lookup: CDR1 DFQATT, CDR2 SNEGSKA (reference sequence). Trimming pared 0 bases from V and 11 bases from J, leaving 10 bases between. Here the CDR3 reads CSARETGGAFF. Here the CDR3 DNA reads TGCAGTGCTAGAGAGACAGGTGGCGCTTTCTTT.

This clonotype appeared once. The chain uses TRBV6-5 and TRBJ2-7; 10 bases are a match to TRBD1. V lost 3 bases, J lost 3 bases, and 2 bases stayed unmatched. This CDR3 is 14 amino acids long. Looked up from germline, CDR1 is MNHEY and CDR2 is SVGAGI. The CDR3 bases are TGTGCCAGCAGTTATGGGACAGGGGTCTACGAGCAGTACTTC. This sequence encodes CASSYGTGVYEQYF.

The CDR3 region has the DNA TGCAGTGCTAGAGTCGGCGGGAGGGCCCTGGGTGAGCAGTTCTTC. Protein: CSARVGGRALGEQFF. The V and J genes are TRBV20-1 and TRBJ2-1, with TRBD2 matching 9 bases. V trimming: 1 base; J trimming: 9 bases; junction bases outside the gene matches: 10. Germline assignment: CDR1 DFQATT and CDR2 SNEGSKA (reference sequence). CDR3 length: 15 residues.